What follows are 5 T cell receptor beta chains derived from one specimen sequenced in a study of blood T cell repertoires in COVID-19. The repertoire was sequenced with immunoSEQ multiplex PCR; TCRdb's copy has only in-frame clones and lacks some. The repertoire holds about 180,000 clones, with 86% as singletons. Sequencing was carried out using PBMCs or T cells enriched from blood (not recorded which). The receptor set was obtained from a woman under 40 who had recovered from COVID-19.

The V call is TRBV3-1 (or the pseudogene TRBV3-2), the J call TRBJ1-1; TRBD1 aligns across 8 bases. The CDR3 is 16 amino acids. V trimming: 1 base; J trimming: 6 bases; junction bases outside the gene matches: 10. Germline CDR1 is LGHDT and CDR2 is YNNKEL (reference sequence). The CDR3 bases are TGTGCCAGCAGCCAAGGCAGGACAGGGATCGGCGCTGAAGCTTTCTTT. Amino acid sequence: CASSQGRTGIGAEAFF.

This chain links TRBV30 with TRBJ2-3; D is unresolved. CDR1 is GTSNPN and CDR2 is SVGIG in the germline V gene (reference sequence). Trimming shortened V by 3 bases and J by 2 bases, and 9 bases separated the two germline ends. CDR3 length: 13 residues. The CDR3 region is CAWSVGSTDTQYF. CDR3 nucleotides: TGTGCCTGGAGCGTGGGCTCCACAGATACGCAGTATTTT.

This clone was seen more than once but under ten times. The chain links TRBV5-1 to TRBJ2-7; D is undetermined. V lost 7 bases, J lost 1 base, and 12 bases lay in between. The CDR3 is made up of 13 amino acids. Germline V CDR1 and CDR2: SGHRS, YFSETQ. For the CDR3, the DNA is TGCGCCAGCCCGCGCCTAAGATCCTACGAGCAGTACTTC. Translating gives CASPRLRSYEQYF. The whole variable domain, remainder taken from reference TRBV5-1 and TRBJ2-7, is KAGVTQTPRYLIKTRGQQVTLSCSPISGHRSVSWYQQTPGQGLQFLFEYFSETQRNKGNFPGRFSGRQFSNSRSEMNVSTLELGDSALYLCASPRLRSYEQYFGPGTRLTVT.

This chain joins TRBV9 and TRBJ1-1, with 8 nucleotides matching TRBD1. Germline CDR1 is SGDLS and CDR2 is YYNGEE. This CDR3 is built from 14 residues. J was trimmed by 6 bases and V by 4 bases; bases with no gene match: 8. DNA of the CDR3: TGTGCCAGCAGCCCCCGACAGGGGTTGGCTGAAGCTTTCTTT. As protein: CASSPRQGLAEAFF.

This sequence joins TRBV2 and TRBJ2-3; possibly TRBD2 for D (6 bases). Germline V gene sequence: CDR1 SNHLY, CDR2 FYNNEI. The CDR3 runs 16 residues. The V gene lost 7 bases and the J gene lost 2 bases, with 19 bases spanning the gap. CDR3 amino acids: CASITGLAGYTDTQYF. The CDR3 DNA is TGTGCCAGCATAACAGGTCTGGCGGGATACACAGATACGCAGTATTTT.